This TCR beta chain was captured in a study of T cell repertoires in cytomegalovirus infection. Study-level points and caveats: Based on cumulative public TCR beta family frequency, carriers of CMV plus the relevant HLA were identified. The response measured ex vivo was dominated by TCR beta clonotypes (HLA-C-restricted and CMV-specific).

TCRdb itself ran the reads through MiXCR, one entry per CDR3 protein. This table has 60,000 to 75,000 distinct CDR3 sequences, over 3.5% appearing once. This clonotype was seen many times. No antigen is known for it. Germline lookup yields CDR1 SGHVS and CDR2 FQNEAQ. Unmatched junction bases numbered 7, after V lost 3 bases and J lost 4 bases. CDR3 length: 15 amino acids. This sequence originates from a human donor in good health (CMV status not recorded). Some clones in this sample may be carry-over from other donors' samples. The sample taken for sequencing was PBMCs. V is TRBV7-8 and J is TRBJ2-5; 8 nucleotides line up with TRBD2. The CDR3, as DNA: TGTGCCAGCAGCTTGCCCCCGGGGGGGCTAGAGACCCAGTACTTC. Amino acids: CASSLPPGGLETQYF.